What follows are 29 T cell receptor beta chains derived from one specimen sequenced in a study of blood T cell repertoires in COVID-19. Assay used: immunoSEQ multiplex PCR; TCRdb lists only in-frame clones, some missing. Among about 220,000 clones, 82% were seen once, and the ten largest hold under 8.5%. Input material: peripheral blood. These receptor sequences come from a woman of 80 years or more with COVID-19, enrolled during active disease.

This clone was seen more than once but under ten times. As DNA, the CDR3 is TGTGCCAGCATCACGAAGGGGACTAATACGCAGTATTTT. Translated, it gives CASITKGTNTQYF. This sequence joins TRBV12-3 or TRBV12-4 and TRBJ2-3; 7 nucleotides agree with TRBD2. The CDR3 extends over 13 amino acids. V was clipped by 7 bases and J by 7 bases; unmatched bases: 8.

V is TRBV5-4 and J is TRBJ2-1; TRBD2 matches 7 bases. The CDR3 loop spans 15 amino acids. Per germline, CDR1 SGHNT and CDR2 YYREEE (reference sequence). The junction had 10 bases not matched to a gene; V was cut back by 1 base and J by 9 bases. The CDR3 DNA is TGTGCCAGCAGCTTGCGGGGGGACGGACCGGGTGAGCAGTTCTTC. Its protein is CASSLRGDGPGEQFF.

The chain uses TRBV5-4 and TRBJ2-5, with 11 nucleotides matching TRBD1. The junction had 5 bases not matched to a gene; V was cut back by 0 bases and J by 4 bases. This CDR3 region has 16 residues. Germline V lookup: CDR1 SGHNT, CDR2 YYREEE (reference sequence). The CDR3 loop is CASSLAAGTGGETQYF. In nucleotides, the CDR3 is TGTGCCAGCAGCTTGGCTGCGGGGACAGGGGGAGAGACCCAGTACTTC. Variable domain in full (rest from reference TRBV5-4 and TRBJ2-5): ETGVTQSPTHLIKTRGQQVTLRCSSQSGHNTVSWYQQALGQGPQFIFQYYREEENGRGNFPPRFSGLQFPNYSSELNVNALELDDSALYLCASSLAAGTGGETQYFGPGTRLLVL.

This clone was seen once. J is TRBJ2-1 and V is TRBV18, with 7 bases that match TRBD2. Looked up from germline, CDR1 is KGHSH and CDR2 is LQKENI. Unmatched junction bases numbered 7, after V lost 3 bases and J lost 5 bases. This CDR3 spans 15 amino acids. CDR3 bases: TGTGCCAGCTCACCGGGGCTAGCGGTTAACAATGAGCAGTTCTTC. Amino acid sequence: CASSPGLAVNNEQFF.

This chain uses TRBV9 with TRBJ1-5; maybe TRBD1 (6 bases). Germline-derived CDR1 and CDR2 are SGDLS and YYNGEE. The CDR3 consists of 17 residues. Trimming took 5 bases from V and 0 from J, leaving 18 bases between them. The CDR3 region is CASRGPSGHHSNQPQHF. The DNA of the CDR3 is TGTGCCAGCAGGGGTCCCTCGGGACACCATAGCAATCAGCCCCAGCATTTT.

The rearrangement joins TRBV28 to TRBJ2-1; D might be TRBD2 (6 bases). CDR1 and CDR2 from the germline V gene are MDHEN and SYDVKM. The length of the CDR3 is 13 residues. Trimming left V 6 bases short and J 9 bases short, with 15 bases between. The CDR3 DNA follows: TGTGCCAGCAGAGAGACTAGTGTTTTTGAGCAGTTCTTC. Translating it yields CASRETSVFEQFF.

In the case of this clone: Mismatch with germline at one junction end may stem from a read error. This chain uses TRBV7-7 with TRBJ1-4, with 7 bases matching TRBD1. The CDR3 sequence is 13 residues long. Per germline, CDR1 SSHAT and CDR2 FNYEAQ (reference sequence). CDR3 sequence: CASSPRQGEKLFF. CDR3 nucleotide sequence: TGTGCTAGCAGCCCCCGACAGGGTGAAAAACTGTTTTTT.

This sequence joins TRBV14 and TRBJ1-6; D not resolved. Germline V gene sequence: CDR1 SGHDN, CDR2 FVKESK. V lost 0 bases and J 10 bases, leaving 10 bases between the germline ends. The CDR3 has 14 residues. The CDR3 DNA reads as TGTGCCAGCAGCCAAGAGACAACCGGCTCACCCCTCCACTTT. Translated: CASSQETTGSPLHF. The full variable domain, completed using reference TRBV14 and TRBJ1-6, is EAGVTQFPSHSVIEKGQTVTLRCDPISGHDNLYWYRRVMGKEIKFLLHFVKESKQDESGMPNNRFLAERTGGTYSTLKVQPAELEDSGVYFCASSQETTGSPLHFGNGTRLTVT.

CDR3 bases: TGTGCCAGCTCACCTTACAGGGAGGGTGGCTACACCTTC. The encoded protein is CASSPYREGGYTF. This rearrangement joins TRBV18 to TRBJ1-2, with TRBD1 as a possible D gene (6 bases). Trimming stripped 3 bases from V and 7 bases from J, with 12 bases between. The CDR3 contains 13 residues. Germline-derived CDR1 and CDR2 are KGHSH and LQKENI.

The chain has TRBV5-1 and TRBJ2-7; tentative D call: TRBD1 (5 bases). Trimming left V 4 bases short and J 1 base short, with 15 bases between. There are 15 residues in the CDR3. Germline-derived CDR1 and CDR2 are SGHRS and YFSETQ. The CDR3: CASSLGSAGSYEQYF. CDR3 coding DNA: TGCGCCAGCAGCCTGGGGTCCGCAGGGTCCTACGAGCAGTACTTC.

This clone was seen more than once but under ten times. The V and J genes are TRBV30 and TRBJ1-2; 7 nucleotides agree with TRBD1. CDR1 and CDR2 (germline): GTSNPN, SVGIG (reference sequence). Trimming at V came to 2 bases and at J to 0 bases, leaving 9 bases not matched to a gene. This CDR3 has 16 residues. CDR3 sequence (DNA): TGTGCCTGGAGTTGGTCCCGGGACAGAGCTAACTATGGCTACACCTTC. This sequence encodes CAWSWSRDRANYGYTF.

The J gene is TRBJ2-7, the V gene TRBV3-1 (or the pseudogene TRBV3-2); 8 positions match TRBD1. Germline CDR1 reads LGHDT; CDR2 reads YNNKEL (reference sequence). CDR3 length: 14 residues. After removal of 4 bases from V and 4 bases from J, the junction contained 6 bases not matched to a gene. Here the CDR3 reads CASSPGTGLYEQYF. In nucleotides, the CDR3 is TGTGCCAGCAGCCCCGGGACAGGCCTTTACGAGCAGTACTTC.

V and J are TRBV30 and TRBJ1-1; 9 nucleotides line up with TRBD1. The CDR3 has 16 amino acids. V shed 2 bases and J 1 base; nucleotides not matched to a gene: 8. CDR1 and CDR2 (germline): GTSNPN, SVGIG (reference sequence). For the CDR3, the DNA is TGTGCCTGGAGTTCCAAAAAGACAGGGGGGAACACTGAAGCTTTCTTT. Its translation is CAWSSKKTGGNTEAFF.

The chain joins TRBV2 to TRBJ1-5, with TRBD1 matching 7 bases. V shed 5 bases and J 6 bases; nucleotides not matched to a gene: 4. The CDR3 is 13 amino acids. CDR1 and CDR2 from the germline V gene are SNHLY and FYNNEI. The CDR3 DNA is TGTGCCAGCAGTTCAGGGGGATCTCAGCCCCAGCATTTT. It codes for CASSSGGSQPQHF.

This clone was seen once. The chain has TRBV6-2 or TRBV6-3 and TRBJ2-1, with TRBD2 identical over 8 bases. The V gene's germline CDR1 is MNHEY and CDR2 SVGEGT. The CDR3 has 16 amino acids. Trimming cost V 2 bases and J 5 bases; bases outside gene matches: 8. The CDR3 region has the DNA TGTGCCAGCAGTTACGCTCCCACTAGCGGAAACAATGAGCAGTTCTTC. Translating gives CASSYAPTSGNNEQFF.

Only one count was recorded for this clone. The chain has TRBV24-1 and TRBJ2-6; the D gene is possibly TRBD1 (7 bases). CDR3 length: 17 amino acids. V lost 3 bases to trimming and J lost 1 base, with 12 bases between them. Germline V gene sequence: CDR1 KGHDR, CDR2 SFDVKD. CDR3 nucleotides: TGTGCCACCAGTGATCCGACAGGGAGGTCTGGGGCCAACGTCCTGACTTTC. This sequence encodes CATSDPTGRSGANVLTF.

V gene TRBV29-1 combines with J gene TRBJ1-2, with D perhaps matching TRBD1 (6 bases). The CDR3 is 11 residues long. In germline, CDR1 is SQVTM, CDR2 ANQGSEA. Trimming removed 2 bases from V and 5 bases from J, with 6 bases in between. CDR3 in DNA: TGCAGCGTTGAACAGGGGTATGGCTACACCTTC. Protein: CSVEQGYGYTF.

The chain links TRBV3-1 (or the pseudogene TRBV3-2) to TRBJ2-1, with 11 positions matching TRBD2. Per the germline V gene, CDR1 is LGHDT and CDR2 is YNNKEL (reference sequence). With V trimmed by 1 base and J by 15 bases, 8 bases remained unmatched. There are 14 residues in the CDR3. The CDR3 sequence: CASSQALAGVARFF. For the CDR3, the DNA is TGTGCCAGCAGCCAAGCACTAGCGGGAGTAGCAAGGTTCTTC.

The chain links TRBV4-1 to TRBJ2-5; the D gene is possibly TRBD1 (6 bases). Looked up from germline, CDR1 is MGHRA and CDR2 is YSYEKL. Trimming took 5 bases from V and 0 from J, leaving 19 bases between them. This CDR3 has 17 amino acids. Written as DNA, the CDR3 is TGCGCCAGCAGCAAAGCCTCCGGGACAACGTACCAAGAGACCCAGTACTTC. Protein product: CASSKASGTTYQETQYF.

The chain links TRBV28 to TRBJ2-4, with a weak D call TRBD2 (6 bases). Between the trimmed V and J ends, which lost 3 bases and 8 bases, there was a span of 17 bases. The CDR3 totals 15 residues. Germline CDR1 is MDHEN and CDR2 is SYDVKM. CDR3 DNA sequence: TGTGCCAGCAGTTTGGGTTCGGGAGATGTATACATTCAGTACTTC. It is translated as CASSLGSGDVYIQYF.

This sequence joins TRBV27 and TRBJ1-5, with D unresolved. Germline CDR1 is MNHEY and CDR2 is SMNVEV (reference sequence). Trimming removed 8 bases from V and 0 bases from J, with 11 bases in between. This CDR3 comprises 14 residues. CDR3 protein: CASRRHDSNQPQHF. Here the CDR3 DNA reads TGTGCCAGCCGGCGGCACGATAGCAATCAGCCCCAGCATTTT.

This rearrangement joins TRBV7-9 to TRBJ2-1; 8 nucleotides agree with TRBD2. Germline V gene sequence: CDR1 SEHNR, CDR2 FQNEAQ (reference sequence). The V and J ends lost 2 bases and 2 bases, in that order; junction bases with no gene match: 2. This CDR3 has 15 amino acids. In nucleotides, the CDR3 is TGTGCCAGCAGCTTACAAGCGGGGGCCTACAATGAGCAGTTCTTC. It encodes CASSLQAGAYNEQFF.

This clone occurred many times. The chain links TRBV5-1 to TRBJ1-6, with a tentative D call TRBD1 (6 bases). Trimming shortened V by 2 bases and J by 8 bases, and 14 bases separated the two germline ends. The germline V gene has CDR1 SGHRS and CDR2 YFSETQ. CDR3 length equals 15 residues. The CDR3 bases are TGCGCCAGCAGCTTTGTCCCGGGACACGATTCACCCCTCCACTTT. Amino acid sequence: CASSFVPGHDSPLHF.

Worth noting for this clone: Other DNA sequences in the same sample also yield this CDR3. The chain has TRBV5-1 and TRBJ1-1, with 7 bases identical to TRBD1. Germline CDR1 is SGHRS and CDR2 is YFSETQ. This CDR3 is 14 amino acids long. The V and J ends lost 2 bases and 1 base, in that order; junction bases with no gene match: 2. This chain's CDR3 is CASSLGQANTEAFF. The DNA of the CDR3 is TGCGCCAGCAGCTTAGGACAGGCGAACACTGAAGCTTTCTTT.

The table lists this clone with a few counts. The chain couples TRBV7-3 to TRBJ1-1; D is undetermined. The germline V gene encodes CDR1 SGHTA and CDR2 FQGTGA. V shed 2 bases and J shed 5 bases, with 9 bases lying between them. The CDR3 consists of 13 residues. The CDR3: CASSLERWTEAFF. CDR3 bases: TGTGCCAGCAGCTTAGAACGGTGGACTGAAGCTTTCTTT.

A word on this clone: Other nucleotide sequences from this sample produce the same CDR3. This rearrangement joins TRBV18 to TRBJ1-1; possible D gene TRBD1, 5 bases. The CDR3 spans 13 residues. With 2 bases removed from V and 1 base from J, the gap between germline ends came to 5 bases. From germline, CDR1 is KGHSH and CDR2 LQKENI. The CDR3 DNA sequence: TGTGCCAGCTCACCAACAGGGAACACTGAAGCTTTCTTT. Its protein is CASSPTGNTEAFF.

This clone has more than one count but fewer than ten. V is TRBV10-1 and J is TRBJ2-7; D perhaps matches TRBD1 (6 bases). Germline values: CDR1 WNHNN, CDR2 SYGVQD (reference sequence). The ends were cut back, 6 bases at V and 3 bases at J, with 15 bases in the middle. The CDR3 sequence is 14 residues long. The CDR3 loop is CASREQGDNYEQYF. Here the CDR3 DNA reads TGCGCCAGCAGAGAACAGGGAGACAACTACGAGCAGTACTTC.

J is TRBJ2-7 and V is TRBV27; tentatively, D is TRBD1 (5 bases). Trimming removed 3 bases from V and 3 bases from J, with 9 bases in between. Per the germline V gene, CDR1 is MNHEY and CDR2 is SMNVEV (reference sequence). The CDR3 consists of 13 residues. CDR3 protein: CASSFDRNYEQYF. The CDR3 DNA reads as TGTGCCAGCAGTTTTGACAGAAACTACGAGCAGTACTTC.

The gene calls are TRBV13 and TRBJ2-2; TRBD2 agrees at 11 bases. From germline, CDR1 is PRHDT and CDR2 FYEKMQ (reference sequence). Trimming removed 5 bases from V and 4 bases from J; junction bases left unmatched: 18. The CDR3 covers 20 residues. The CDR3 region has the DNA TGTGCCAGCAGCCGGCTCGAAGGGACTAGCGGCCCAGGGGGCACCGGGGAGCTGTTTTTT. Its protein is CASSRLEGTSGPGGTGELFF.